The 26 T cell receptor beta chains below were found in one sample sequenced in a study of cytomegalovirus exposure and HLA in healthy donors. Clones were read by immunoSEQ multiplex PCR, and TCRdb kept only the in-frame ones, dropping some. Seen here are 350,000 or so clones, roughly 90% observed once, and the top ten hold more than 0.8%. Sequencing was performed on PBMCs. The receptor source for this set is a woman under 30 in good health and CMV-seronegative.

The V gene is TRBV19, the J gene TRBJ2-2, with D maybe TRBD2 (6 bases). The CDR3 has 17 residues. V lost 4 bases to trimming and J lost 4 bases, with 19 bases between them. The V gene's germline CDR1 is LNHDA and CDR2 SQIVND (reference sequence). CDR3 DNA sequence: TGTGCCAGTAGTAACTTCAGCTTAGCGGTCCGCACCGGGGAGCTGTTTTTT. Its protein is CASSNFSLAVRTGELFF.

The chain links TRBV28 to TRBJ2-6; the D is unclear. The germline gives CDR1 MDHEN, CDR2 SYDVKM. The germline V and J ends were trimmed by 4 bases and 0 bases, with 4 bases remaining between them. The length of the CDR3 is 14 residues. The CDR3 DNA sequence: TGTGCCAGCAGTTCCAGCTCTGGGGCCAACGTCCTGACTTTC. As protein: CASSSSSGANVLTF.

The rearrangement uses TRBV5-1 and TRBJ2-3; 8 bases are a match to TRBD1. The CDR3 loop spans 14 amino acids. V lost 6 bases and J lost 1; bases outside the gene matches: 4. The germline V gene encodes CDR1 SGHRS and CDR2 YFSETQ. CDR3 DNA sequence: TGCGCCAGCATCGGGGGACAGGGCACAGATACGCAGTATTTT. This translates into CASIGGQGTDTQYF.

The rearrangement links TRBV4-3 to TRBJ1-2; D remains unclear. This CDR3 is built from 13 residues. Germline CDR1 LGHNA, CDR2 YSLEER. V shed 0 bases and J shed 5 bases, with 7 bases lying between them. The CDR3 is CASSQDRIYGYTF. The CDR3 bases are TGCGCCAGCAGCCAAGACAGGATATATGGCTACACCTTC.

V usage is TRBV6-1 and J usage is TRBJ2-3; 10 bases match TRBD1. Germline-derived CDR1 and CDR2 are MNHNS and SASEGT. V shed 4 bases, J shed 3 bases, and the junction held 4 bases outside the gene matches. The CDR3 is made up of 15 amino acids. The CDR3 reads CASSGQGAKTDTQYF. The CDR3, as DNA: TGTGCCAGCAGTGGACAGGGGGCGAAGACAGATACGCAGTATTTT.

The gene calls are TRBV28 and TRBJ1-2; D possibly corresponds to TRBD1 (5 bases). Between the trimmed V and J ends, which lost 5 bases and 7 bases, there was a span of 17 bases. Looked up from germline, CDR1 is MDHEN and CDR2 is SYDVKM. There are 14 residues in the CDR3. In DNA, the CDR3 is TGTGCCAGCAGTCTCTCTGACAGACCTCCTGGCTACACCTTC. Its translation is CASSLSDRPPGYTF.

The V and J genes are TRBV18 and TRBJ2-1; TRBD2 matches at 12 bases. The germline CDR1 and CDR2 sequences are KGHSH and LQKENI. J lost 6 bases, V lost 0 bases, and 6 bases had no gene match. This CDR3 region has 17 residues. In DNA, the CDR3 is TGTGCCAGCTCACCACCGACTAGCGGGAGATGGGGCAATGAGCAGTTCTTC. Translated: CASSPPTSGRWGNEQFF. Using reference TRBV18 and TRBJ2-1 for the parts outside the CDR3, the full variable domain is NAGVMQNPRHLVRRRGQEARLRCSPMKGHSHVYWYRQLPEEGLKFMVYLQKENIIDESGMPKERFSAEFPKEGPSILRIQQVVRGDSAAYFCASSPPTSGRWGNEQFFGPGTRLTVL.

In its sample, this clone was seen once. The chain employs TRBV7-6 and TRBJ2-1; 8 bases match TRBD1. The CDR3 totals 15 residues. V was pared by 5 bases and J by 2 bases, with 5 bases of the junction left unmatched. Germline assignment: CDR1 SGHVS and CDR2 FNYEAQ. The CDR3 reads CASSKQGGPYNEQFF. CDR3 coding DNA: TGTGCCAGCAGCAAACAGGGGGGTCCCTACAATGAGCAGTTCTTC.

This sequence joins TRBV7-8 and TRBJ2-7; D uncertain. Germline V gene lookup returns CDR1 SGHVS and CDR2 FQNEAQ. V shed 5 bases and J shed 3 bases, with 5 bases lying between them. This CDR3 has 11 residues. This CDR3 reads CASSPGYEQYF. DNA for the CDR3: TGTGCCAGCAGCCCGGGCTACGAGCAGTACTTC. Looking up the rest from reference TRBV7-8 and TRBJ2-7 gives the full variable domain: GAGVSQSPRYKVAKRGQDVALRCDPISGHVSLFWYQQALGQGPEFLTYFQNEAQLDKSGLPSDRFFAERPEGSVSTLKIQRTQQEDSAVYLCASSPGYEQYFGPGTRLTVT.

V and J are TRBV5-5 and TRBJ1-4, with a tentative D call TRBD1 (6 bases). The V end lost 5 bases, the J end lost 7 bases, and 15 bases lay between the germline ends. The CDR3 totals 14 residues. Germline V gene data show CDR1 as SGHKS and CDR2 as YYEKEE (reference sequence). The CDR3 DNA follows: TGTGCCAGCAGACTAGGACAGAGTGCTGAAAAACTGTTTTTT. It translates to CASRLGQSAEKLFF.

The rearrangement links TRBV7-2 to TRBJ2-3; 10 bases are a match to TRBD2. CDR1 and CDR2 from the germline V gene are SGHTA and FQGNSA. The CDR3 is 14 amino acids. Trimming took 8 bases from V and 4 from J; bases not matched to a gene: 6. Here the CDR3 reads CASGSGGGPDTQYF. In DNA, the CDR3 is TGTGCCAGCGGGAGCGGGGGGGGCCCAGATACGCAGTATTTT. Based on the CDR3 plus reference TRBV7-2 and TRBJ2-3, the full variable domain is GAGVSQSPSNKVTEKGKDVELRCDPISGHTALYWYRQSLGQGLEFLIYFQGNSAPDKSGLPSDRFSAERTGGSVSTLTIQRTQQEDSAVYLCASGSGGGPDTQYFGPGTRLTVL.

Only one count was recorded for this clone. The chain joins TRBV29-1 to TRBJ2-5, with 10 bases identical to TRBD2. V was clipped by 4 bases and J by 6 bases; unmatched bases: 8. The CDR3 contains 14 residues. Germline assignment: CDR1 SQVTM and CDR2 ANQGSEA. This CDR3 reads CSVGASGGAKTQYF. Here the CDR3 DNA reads TGCAGCGTTGGGGCTAGCGGGGGAGCCAAGACCCAGTACTTC.

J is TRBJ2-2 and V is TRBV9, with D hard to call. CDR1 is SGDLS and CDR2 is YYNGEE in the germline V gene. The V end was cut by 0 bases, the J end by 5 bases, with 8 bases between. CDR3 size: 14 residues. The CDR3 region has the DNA TGTGCCAGCAGCGTAGCAGTGTCGACCGGGGAGCTGTTTTTT. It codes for CASSVAVSTGELFF.

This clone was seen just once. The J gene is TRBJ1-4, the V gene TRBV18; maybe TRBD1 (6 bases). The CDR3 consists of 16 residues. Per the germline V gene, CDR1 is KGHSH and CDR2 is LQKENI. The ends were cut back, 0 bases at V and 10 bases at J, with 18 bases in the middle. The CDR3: CASSPPGVAGAGKLFF. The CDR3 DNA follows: TGTGCCAGCTCACCACCGGGTGTCGCAGGGGCGGGAAAACTGTTTTTT.

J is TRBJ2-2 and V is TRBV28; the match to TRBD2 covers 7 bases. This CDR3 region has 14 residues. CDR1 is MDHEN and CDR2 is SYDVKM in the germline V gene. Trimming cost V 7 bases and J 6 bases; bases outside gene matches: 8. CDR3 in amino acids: CASTRRGVAGELFF. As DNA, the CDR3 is TGTGCCAGCACGCGCCGGGGGGTTGCCGGGGAGCTGTTTTTT.

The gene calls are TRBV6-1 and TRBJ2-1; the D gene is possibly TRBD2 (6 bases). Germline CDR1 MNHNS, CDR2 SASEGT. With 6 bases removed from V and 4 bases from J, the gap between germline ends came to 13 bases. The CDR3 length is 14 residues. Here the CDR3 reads CASSRDSKYNEQFF. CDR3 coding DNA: TGTGCCAGCAGCCGGGACTCTAAGTACAATGAGCAGTTCTTC.

CDR3 nucleotides: TGTGCCAGCAGTTTAATGGACAGGGGTTATGGCTACACCTTC. This encodes CASSLMDRGYGYTF. V usage is TRBV27 and J usage is TRBJ1-2, with TRBD1 matching 9 bases. The J segment lost 5 bases and the V segment lost 2 bases, leaving 3 bases of the junction unmatched. This CDR3 contains 14 residues. From germline, CDR1 is MNHEY and CDR2 SMNVEV (reference sequence).

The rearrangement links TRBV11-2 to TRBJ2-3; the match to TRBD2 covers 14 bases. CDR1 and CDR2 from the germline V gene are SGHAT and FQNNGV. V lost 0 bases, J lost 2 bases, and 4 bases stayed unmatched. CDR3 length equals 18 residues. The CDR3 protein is CASSLDRGLAGVTDTQYF. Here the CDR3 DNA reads TGTGCCAGCAGCTTAGATAGGGGACTAGCGGGAGTCACAGATACGCAGTATTTT.

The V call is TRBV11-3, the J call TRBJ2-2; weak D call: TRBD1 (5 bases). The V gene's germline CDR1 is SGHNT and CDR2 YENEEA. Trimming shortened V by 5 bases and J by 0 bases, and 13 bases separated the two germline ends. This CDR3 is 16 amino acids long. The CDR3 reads CASSPTGQPNTGELFF. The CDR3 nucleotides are TGTGCCAGCAGCCCCACCGGACAACCGAACACCGGGGAGCTGTTTTTT.

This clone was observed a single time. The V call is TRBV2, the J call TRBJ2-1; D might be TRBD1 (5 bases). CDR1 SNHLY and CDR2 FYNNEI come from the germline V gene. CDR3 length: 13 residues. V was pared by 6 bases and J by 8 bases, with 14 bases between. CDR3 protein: CASRIQAPDEQFF. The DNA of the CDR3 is TGTGCCAGCAGGATACAGGCGCCCGATGAGCAGTTCTTC.

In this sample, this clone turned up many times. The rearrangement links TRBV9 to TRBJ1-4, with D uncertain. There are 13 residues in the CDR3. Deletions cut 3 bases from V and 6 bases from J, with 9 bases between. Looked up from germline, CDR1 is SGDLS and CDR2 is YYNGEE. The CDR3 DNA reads TGTGCCAGCAGCGCTCTAGGAGATGAAAAACTGTTTTTT. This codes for CASSALGDEKLFF.

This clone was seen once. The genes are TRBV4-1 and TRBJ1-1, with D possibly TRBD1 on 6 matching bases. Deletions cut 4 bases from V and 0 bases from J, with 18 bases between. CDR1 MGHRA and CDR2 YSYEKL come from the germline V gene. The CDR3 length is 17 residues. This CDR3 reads CASSRQPGGGLNTEAFF. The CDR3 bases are TGCGCCAGCAGCCGCCAACCTGGGGGGGGCTTGAACACTGAAGCTTTCTTT.

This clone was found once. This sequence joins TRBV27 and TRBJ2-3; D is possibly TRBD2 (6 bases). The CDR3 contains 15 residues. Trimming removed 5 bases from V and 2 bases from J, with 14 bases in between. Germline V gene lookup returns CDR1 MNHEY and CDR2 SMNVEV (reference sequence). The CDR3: CASSPPGGFTDTQYF. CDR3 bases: TGTGCCAGCAGTCCCCCCGGAGGGTTCACAGATACGCAGTATTTT.

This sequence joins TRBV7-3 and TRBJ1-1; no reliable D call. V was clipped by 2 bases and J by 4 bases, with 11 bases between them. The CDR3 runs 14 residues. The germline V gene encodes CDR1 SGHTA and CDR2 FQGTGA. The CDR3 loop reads CASSLGEVSTEAFF. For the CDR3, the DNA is TGTGCCAGCAGCTTAGGGGAGGTGAGCACTGAAGCTTTCTTT. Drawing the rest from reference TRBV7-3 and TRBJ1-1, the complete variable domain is GAGVSQTPSNKVTEKGKYVELRCDPISGHTALYWYRQSLGQGPEFLIYFQGTGAADDSGLPNDRFFAVRPEGSVSTLKIQRTERGDSAVYLCASSLGEVSTEAFFGQGTRLTVV.

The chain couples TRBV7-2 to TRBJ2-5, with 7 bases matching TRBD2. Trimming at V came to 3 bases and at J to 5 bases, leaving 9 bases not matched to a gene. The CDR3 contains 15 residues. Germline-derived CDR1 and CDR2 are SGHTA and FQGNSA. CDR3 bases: TGTGCCAGCAGCTTTGGGGCGGGAGTCGGGGAGACCCAGTACTTC. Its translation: CASSFGAGVGETQYF.

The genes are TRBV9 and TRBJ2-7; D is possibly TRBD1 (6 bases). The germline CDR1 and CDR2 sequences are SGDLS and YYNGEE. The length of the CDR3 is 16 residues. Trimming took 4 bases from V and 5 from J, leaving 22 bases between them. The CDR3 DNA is TGTGCCAGCAGCCCCAGTGCTCAGGGGAGAAGCAACGAGCAGTACTTC. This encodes CASSPSAQGRSNEQYF.